This T cell receptor beta chain was found in a study of blood T cell repertoires in COVID-19. Overall study context: The United States, Italy and Spain provided the acute and convalescent COVID-19 samples.

Only in-frame clones appear in the TCRdb table, and some are missing; sequencing was by immunoSEQ multiplex PCR. The sample includes 270,000 or so clones, 75% to 90% of them seen just once. The germline CDR1 and CDR2 sequences are MGHDK and SYGVNS. J gave up 12 bases and V 1 base, and 8 bases lay outside the gene matches. This CDR3 spans 15 amino acids. This TCR came from a woman between 35 and 50 years old who had recovered from COVID-19. The source material was peripheral blood. The rearrangement joins TRBV25-1 to TRBJ2-1; the match to TRBD2 covers 11 bases. As DNA, the CDR3 is TGTGCCAGCAGTGAATCTCTAGCGGGAGGCCAAGGGCAGTTCTTC. Amino acids: CASSESLAGGQGQFF. The full variable domain, its missing parts supplied by reference TRBV25-1 and TRBJ2-1, is EADIYQTPRYLVIGTGKKITLECSQTMGHDKMYWYQQDPGMELHLIHYSYGVNSTEKGDLSSESTVSRIRTEHFPLTLESARPSHTSQYLCASSESLAGGQGQFFGPGTRLTVL.